These T cell receptor beta chains were read from a single sample in a study of early T cells in non-severe SARS-CoV-2 infection. TCRdb independently ran MiXCR on the 5' RACE reads; one entry per CDR3 protein. This table holds 97,000 or so distinct CDR3 sequences, less than 15% found once. Sequenced: whole blood. Receptor source: an adult who was a healthcare worker with PCR-confirmed SARS-CoV-2 infection or an uninfected control (not recorded which). Each CDR3 is given with its conserved first and last residue. A D gene is named only where the DNA matches it firmly. Expanded clones get a size class; other rows say once, few or many, or leave the size out.

abundance,j_gene,d_gene,v_gene,len,CDR3aa,CDR3nt
many,TRBJ1-1,TRBD1,TRBV28,13,CASRDTGGTEAFF,TGTGCCAGCAGGGATACAGGGGGCACTGAAGCTTTCTTT
many,TRBJ2-7,TRBD1,TRBV29-1,15,CSVVDFGTGAYEQYF,TGCAGCGTTGTTGATTTCGGGACAGGAGCCTACGAGCAGTACTTC
NA,TRBJ2-7,TRBD2,TRBV7-3,16,CASSLMGTSGVYEQYF,TGTGCCAGCAGCTTAATGGGGACTAGCGGAGTATACGAGCAGTACTTC
NA,TRBJ2-5,TRBD2,TRBV19,15,CASSMDRASGETQYF,TGTGCCAGTAGTATGGACCGGGCTAGCGGGGAGACCCAGTACTTC
few,TRBJ1-5,TRBD1,TRBV6-6,14,CASNKDRLNQPQHF,TGTGCCAGCAATAAGGACAGGTTGAATCAGCCCCAGCATTTT
many,TRBJ2-7,NA,TRBV21-1,13,CASSTTGFYEQYF,TGTGCCAGCAGCACGACAGGGTTCTACGAGCAGTACTTC
once,TRBJ1-6,NA,TRBV27,15,CASSLSPPRDSPLHF,TGTGCCAGCAGTTTATCTCCTCCCCGGGATTCACCCCTCCACTTT
NA,TRBJ1-1,NA,TRBV4-1,15,CASSHRQGQNTEAFF,TGCGCCAGCAGCCATAGGCAAGGGCAGAACACTGAAGCTTTCTTT
NA,TRBJ2-7,TRBD1,TRBV11-2,15,CASSPIQGAGYEQYF,TGTGCCAGCAGCCCGATACAGGGGGCGGGCTACGAGCAGTACTTC
NA,TRBJ2-2,TRBD1,TRBV28,16,CASLNGQGRFTGELFF,TGTGCCAGCCTCAACGGACAGGGACGATTCACCGGGGAGCTGTTTTTT
many,TRBJ2-7,TRBD1,TRBV10-3,16,CAISDSDRALSYEQYF,TGTGCCATCAGTGATTCGGACAGGGCTCTCTCCTACGAGCAGTACTTC
few,TRBJ2-3,TRBD2,TRBV28,19,CASSFGVIASGIQSDTQYF,TGTGCCAGCAGTTTTGGGGTGATTGCTAGCGGGATACAATCAGATACGCAGTATTTT
many,TRBJ1-2,TRBD1,TRBV20-1,15,CSARDLRTGNPGYTF,TGCAGTGCTAGAGATCTCCGGACAGGGAATCCTGGCTACACCTTC
few,TRBJ2-7,NA,TRBV6-2/TRBV6-3,16,CASSYERGTGPYEQYF,TGTGCCAGCAGTTACGAGAGAGGGACGGGACCCTACGAGCAGTACTTC
NA,TRBJ2-5,NA,TRBV19,13,CASLEHRGETQYF,TGTGCCAGTTTGGAACACCGAGGAGAGACCCAGTACTTC
few,TRBJ2-1,TRBD2,TRBV28,16,CASTYGGSLNSHEQFF,TGTGCCAGCACCTACGGCGGGAGTTTAAATTCCCATGAGCAGTTCTTC